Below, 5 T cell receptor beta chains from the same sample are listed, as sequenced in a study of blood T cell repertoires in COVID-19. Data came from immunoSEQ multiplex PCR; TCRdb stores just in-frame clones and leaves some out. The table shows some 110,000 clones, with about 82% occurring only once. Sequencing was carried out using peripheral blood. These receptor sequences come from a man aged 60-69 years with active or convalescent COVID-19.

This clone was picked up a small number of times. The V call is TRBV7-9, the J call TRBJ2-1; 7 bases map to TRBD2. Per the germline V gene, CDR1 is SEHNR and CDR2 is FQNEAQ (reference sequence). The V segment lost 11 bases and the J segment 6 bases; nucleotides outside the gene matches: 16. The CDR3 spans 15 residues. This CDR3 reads CAGRPGGGPSNEQFF. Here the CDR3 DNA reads TGTGCCGGACGCCCCGGGGGAGGGCCGTCCAATGAGCAGTTCTTC.

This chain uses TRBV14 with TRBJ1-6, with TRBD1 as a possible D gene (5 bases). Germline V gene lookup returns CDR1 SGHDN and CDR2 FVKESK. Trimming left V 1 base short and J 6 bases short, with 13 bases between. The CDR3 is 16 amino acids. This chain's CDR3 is CASSQGTSGSNSPLHF. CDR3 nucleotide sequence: TGTGCCAGCAGCCAAGGGACATCTGGAAGTAATTCACCCCTCCACTTT.

The CDR3 protein is CSVEEGGSYNEQFF. DNA for the CDR3: TGCAGCGTTGAAGAGGGGGGATCCTACAATGAGCAGTTCTTC. J is TRBJ2-1 and V is TRBV29-1; possibly TRBD2 for D (6 bases). With 0 bases removed from V and 1 base from J, the gap between germline ends came to 7 bases. Per the germline V gene, CDR1 is SQVTM and CDR2 is ANQGSEA. The CDR3 extends over 14 amino acids.

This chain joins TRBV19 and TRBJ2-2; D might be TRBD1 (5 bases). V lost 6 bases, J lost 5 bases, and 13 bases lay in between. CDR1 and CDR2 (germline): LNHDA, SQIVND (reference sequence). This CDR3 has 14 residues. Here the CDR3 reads CASRLSQGTGELFF. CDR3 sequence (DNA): TGTGCCAGTAGGCTTTCTCAGGGTACCGGGGAGCTGTTTTTT.

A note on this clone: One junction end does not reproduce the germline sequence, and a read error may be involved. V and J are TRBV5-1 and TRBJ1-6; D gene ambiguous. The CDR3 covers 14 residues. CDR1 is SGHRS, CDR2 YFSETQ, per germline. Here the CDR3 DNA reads TGCGCCAGCAGCCTGAACTCCTATAATCCACCCCTCCACTTT. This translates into CASSLNSYNPPLHF.